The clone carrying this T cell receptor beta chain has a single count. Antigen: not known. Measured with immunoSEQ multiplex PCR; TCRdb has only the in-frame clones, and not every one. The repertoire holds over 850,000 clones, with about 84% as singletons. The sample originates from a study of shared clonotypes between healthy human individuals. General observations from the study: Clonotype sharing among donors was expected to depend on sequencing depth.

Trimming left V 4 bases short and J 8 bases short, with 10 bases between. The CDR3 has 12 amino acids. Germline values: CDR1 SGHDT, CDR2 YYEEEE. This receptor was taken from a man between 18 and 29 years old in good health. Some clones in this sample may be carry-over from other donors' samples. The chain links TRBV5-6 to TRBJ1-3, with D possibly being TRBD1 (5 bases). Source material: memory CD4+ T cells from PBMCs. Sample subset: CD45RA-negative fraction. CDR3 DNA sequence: TGTGCCAGCAGCGACGGGGGAGACACCATATATTTT. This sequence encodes CASSDGGDTIYF.